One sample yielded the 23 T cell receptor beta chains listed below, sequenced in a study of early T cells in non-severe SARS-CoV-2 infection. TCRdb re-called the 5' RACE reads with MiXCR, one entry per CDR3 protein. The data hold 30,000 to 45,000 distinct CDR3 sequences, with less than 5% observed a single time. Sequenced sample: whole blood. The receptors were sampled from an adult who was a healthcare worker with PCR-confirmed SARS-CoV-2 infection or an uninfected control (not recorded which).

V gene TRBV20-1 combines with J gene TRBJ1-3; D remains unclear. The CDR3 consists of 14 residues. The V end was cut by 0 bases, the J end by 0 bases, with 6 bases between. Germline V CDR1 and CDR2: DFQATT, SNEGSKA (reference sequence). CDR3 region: CSARERVSGNTIYF. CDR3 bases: TGCAGTGCTAGAGAGCGAGTCTCTGGAAACACCATATATTTT.

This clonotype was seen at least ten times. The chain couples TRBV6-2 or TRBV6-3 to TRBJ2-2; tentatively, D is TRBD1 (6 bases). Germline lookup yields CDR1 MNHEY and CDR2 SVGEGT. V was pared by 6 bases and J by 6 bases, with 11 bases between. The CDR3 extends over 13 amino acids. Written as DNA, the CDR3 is TGTGCCAGCAGGCACAGGGATCCCGGGGAGCTGTTTTTT. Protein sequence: CASRHRDPGELFF.

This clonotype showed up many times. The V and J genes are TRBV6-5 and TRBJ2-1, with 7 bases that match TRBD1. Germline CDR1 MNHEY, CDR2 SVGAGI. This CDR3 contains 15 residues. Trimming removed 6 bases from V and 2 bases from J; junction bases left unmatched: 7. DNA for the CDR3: TGTGCCAGCAGCTTAACAGGGGTCGCCTACAATGAGCAGTTCTTC. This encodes CASSLTGVAYNEQFF.

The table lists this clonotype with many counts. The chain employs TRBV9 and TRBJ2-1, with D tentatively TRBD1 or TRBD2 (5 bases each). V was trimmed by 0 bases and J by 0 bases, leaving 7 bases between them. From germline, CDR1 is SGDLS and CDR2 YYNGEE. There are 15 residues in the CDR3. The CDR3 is CASSVAGGSYNEQFF. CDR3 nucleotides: TGTGCCAGCAGCGTAGCTGGGGGCTCCTACAATGAGCAGTTCTTC.

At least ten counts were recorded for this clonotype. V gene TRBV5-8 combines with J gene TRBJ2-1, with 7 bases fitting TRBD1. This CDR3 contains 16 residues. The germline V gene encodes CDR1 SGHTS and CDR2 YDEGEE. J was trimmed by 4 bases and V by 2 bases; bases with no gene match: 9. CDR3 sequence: CASSLGRQGWYNEQFF. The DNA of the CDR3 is TGTGCCAGCAGCTTAGGTCGACAGGGTTGGTACAATGAGCAGTTCTTC.

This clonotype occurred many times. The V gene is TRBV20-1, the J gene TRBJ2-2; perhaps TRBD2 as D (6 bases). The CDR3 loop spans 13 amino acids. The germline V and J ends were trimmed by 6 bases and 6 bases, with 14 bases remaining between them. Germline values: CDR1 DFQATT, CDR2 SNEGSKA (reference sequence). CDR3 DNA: TGCAGTGCCACCGGGAGTGTCCCCGGGGAGCTGTTTTTT. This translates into CSATGSVPGELFF.

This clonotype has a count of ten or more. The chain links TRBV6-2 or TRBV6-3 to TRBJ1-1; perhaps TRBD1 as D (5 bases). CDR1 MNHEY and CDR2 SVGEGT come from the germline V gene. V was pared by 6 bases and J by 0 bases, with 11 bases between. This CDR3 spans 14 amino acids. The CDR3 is CASSRPTVNTEAFF. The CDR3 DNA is TGTGCCAGCAGCCGCCCGACAGTGAACACTGAAGCTTTCTTT.

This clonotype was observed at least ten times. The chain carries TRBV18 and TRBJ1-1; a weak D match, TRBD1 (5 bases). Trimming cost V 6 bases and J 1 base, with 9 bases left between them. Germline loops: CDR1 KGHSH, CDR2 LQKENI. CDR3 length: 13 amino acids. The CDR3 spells CASSTVQNTEAFF. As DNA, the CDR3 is TGTGCCAGCTCGACAGTTCAGAACACTGAAGCTTTCTTT.

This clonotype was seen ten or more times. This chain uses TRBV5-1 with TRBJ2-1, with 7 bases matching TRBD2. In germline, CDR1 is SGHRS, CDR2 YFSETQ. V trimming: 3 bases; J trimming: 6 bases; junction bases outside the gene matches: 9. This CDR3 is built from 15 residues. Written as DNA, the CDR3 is TGCGCCAGCAGCTCCGGAGGACTAGAGAGCAATGAGCAGTTCTTC. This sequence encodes CASSSGGLESNEQFF.

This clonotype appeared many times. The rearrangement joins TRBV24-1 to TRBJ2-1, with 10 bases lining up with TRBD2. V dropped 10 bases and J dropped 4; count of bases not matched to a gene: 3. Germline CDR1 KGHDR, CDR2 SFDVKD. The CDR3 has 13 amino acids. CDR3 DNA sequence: TGTGCCACTGGACTAGCGGCGTACAATGAGCAGTTCTTC. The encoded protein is CATGLAAYNEQFF.

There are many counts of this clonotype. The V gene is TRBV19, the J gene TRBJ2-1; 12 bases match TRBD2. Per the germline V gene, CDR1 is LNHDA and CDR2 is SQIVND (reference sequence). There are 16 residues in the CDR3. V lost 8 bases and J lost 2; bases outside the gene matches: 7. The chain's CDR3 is CASQQRTSGTYNEQFF. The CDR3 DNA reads TGTGCCAGTCAACAACGGACTAGCGGGACCTACAATGAGCAGTTCTTC.

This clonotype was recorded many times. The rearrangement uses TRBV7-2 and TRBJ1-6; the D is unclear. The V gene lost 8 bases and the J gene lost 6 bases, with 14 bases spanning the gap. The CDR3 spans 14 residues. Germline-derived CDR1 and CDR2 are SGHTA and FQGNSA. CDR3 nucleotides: TGTGCCAGCGGCGCCACACCAACTAATTCACCCCTCCACTTT. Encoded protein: CASGATPTNSPLHF. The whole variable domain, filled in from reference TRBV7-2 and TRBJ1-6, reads GAGVSQSPSNKVTEKGKDVELRCDPISGHTALYWYRQSLGQGLEFLIYFQGNSAPDKSGLPSDRFSAERTGGSVSTLTIQRTQQEDSAVYLCASGATPTNSPLHFGNGTRLTVT.

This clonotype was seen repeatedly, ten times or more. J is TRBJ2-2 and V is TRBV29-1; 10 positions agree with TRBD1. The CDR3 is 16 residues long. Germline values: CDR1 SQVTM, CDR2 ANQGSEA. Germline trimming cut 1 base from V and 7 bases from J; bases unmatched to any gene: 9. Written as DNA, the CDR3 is TGCAGCGTTGAAGGGTTGACAGGGGGCTTGGACGGGGAGCTGTTTTTT. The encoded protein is CSVEGLTGGLDGELFF.

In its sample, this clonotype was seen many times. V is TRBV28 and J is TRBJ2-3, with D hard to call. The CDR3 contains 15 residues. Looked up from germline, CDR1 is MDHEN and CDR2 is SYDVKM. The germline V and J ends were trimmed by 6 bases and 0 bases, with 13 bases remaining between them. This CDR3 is CASSTESLSTDTQYF. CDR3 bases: TGTGCCAGCAGCACAGAGTCCCTAAGCACAGATACGCAGTATTTT.

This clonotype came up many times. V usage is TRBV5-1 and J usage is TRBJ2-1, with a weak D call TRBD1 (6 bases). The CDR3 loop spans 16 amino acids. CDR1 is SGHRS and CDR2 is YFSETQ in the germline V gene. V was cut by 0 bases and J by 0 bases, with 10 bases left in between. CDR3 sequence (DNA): TGCGCCAGCAGCTTGGACCAGGGGAGCTCCTACAATGAGCAGTTCTTC. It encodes CASSLDQGSSYNEQFF.

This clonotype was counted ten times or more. The CDR3 here is CASSLDRSVVEQYF. CDR3 coding DNA: TGTGCCAGCAGTTTAGATCGGTCCGTGGTCGAGCAGTACTTC. This chain uses TRBV12-3 or TRBV12-4 with TRBJ2-7; D is unresolved. Between the trimmed V and J ends, which lost 1 base and 6 bases, there was a span of 13 bases. The CDR3 runs 14 residues.

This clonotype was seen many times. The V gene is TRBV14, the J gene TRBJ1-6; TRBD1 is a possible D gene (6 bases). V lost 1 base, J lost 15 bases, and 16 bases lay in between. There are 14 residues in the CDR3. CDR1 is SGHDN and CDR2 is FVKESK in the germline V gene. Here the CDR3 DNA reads TGTGCCAGCAGCCAAGCGGGGGGCGCGGGGAACCTCCACTTT. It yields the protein CASSQAGGAGNLHF.

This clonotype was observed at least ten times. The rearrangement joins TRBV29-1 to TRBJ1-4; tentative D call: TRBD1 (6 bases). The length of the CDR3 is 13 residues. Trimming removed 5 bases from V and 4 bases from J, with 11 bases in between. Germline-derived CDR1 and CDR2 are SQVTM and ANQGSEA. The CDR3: CSVLPGVNEKLFF. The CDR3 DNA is TGCAGCGTTCTCCCAGGGGTTAATGAAAAACTGTTTTTT.

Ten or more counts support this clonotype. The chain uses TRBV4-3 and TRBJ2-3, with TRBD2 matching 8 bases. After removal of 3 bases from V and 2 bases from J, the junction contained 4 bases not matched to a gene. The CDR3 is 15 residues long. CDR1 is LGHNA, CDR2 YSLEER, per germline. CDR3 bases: TGCGCCAGCAGCCAGCAGCGGGAGCACACAGATACGCAGTATTTT. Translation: CASSQQREHTDTQYF.

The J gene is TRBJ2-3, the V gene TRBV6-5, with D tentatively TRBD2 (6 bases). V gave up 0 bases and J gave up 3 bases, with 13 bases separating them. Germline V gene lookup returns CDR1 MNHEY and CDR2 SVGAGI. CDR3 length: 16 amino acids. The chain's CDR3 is CASSYSSGGATDTQYF. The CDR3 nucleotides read TGTGCCAGCAGTTACTCAAGCGGAGGGGCGACAGATACGCAGTATTTT.

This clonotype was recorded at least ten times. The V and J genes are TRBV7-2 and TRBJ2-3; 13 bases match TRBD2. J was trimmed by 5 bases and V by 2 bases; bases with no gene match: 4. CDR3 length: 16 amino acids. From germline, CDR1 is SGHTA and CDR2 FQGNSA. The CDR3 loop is CASSLRTSGRRDTQYF. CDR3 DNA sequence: TGTGCCAGCAGCTTAAGGACTAGCGGGAGAAGAGATACGCAGTATTTT.

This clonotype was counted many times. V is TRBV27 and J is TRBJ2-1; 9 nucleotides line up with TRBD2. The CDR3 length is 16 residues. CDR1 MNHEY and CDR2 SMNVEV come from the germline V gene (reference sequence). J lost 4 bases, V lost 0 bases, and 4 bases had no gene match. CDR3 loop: CASSLSGGRGYNEQFF. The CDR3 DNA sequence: TGTGCCAGCAGTTTATCTGGCGGGAGGGGGTACAATGAGCAGTTCTTC.

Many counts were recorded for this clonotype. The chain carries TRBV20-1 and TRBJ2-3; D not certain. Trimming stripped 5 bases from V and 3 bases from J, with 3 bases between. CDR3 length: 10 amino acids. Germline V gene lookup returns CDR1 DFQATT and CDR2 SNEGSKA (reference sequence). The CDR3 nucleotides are TGCAGTGCTTTAACAGATACGCAGTATTTT. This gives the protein CSALTDTQYF.